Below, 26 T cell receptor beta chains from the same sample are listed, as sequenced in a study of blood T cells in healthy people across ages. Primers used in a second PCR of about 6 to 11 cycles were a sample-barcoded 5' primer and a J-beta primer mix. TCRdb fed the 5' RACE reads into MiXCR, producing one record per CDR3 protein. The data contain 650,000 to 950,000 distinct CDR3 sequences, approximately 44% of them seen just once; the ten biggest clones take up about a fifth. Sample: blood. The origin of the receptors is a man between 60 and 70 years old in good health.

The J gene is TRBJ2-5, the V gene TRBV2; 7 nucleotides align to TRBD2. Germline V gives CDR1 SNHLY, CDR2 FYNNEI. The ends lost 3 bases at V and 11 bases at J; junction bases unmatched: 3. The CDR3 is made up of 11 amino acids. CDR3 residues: CASSDGGVQYF. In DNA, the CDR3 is TGTGCCAGCAGTGATGGGGGGGTGCAGTACTTC.

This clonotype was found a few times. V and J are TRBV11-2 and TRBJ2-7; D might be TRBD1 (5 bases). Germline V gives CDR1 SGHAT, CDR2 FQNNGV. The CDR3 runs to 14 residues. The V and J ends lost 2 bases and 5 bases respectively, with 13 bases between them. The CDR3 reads CASSLSGAFHEQYF. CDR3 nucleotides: TGTGCCAGCAGCTTATCTGGGGCATTCCACGAGCAGTACTTC. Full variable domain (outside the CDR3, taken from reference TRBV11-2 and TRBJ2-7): EAGVAQSPRYKIIEKRQSVAFWCNPISGHATLYWYQQILGQGPKLLIQFQNNGVVDDSQLPKDRFSAERLKGVDSTLKIQPAKLEDSAVYLCASSLSGAFHEQYFGPGTRLTVT.

The DNA of the CDR3 is TGTGCCAGCAGACTGGACAGGGAAGAGTTAGATGGCTACACCTTC. Translated, it gives CASRLDREELDGYTF. The chain carries TRBV6-6 and TRBJ1-2; 8 nucleotides line up with TRBD1. Germline V gene data show CDR1 as MNHNY and CDR2 as SVGAGI (reference sequence). The CDR3 runs 15 residues. V shed 6 bases and J 6 bases; nucleotides not matched to a gene: 12.

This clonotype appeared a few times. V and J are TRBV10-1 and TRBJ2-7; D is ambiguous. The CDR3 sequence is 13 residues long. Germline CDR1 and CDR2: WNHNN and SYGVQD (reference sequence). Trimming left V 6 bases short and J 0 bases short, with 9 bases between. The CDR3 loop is CASSKSSSYEQYF. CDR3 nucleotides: TGCGCCAGCAGCAAATCAAGCTCCTACGAGCAGTACTTC.

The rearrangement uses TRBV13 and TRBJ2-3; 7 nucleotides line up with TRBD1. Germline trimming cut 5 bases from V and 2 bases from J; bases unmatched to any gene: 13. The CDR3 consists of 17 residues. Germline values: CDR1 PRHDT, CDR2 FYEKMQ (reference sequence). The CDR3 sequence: CASSGRQGPAYTDTQYF. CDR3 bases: TGTGCCAGCAGCGGACGACAGGGACCGGCTTACACAGATACGCAGTATTTT.

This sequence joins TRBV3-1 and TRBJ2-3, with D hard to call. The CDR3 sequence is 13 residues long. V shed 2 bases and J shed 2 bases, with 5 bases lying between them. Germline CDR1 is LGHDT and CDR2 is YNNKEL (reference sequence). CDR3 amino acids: CASSQPPTDTQYF. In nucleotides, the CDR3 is TGTGCCAGCAGCCAACCCCCCACAGATACGCAGTATTTT.

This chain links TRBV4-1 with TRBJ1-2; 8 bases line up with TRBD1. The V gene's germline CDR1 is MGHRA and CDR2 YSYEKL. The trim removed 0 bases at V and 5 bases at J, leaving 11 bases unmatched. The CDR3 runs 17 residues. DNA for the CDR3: TGCGCCAGCAGCCAAGAAGGATTAGACAGGGGCGCGTATGGCTACACCTTC. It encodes CASSQEGLDRGAYGYTF.

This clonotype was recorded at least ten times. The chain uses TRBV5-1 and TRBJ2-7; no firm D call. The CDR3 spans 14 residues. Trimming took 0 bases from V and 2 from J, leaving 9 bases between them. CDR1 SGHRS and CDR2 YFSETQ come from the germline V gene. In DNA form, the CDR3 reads TGCGCCAGCAGCTTGGCCCACAGTACCTACGAGCAGTACTTC. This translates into CASSLAHSTYEQYF.

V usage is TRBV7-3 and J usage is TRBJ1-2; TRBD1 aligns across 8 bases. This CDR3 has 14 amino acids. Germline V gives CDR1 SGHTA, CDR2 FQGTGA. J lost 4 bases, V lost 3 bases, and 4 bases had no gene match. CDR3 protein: CASSLDRAGYGYTF. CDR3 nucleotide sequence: TGTGCCAGCAGCTTGGACAGGGCGGGCTATGGCTACACCTTC.

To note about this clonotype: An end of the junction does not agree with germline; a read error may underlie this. The CDR3 is CASSFSGSTDAQYF. CDR3 nucleotide sequence: TGTGCCAGCAGCTTCTCTGGGAGCACAGATGCGCAGTATTTT. This sequence joins TRBV7-3 and TRBJ2-3; perhaps TRBD2 as D (5 bases). CDR1 SGHTA and CDR2 FQGTGA come from the germline V gene. The CDR3 contains 14 residues.

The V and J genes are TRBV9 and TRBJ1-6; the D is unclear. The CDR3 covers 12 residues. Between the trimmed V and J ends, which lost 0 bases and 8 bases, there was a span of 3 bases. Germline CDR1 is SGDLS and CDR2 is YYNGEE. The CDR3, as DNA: TGTGCCAGCAGCGTAGGGGATTCACCCCTCCACTTT. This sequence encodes CASSVGDSPLHF.

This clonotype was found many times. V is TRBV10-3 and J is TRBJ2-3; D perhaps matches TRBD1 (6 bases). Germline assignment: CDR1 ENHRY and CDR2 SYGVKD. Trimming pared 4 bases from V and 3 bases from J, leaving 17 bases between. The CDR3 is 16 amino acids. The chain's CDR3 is CAISASGQGLTDTQYF. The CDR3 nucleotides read TGTGCCATCAGTGCATCCGGGCAGGGGCTGACAGATACGCAGTATTTT.

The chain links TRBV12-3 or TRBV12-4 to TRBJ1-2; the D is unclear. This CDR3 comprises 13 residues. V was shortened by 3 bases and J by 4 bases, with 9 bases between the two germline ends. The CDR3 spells CASSFGDSYGYTF. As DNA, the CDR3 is TGTGCCAGCAGTTTTGGGGATTCCTATGGCTACACCTTC.

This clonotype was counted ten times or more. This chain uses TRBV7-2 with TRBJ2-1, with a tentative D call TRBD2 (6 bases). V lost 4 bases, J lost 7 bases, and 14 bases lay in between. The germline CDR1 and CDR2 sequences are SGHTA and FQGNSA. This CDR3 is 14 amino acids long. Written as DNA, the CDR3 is TGTGCCAGCAGCTACGGAGGGGCACTTAATGAGCAGTTCTTC. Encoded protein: CASSYGGALNEQFF.

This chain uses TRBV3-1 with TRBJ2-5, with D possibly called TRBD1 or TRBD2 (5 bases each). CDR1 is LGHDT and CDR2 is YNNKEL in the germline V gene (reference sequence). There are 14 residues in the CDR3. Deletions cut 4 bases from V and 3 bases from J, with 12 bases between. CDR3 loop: CASSLRDGKETQYF. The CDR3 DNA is TGTGCCAGCAGCCTCCGGGACGGTAAAGAGACCCAGTACTTC.

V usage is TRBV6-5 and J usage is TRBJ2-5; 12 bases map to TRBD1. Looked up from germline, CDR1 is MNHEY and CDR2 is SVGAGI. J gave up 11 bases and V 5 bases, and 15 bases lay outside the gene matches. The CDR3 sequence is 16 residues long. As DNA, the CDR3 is TGTGCCAGCAGTCGGATCCCGGGACAGGGGGCGAGTGAGCAGTACTTC. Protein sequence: CASSRIPGQGASEQYF.

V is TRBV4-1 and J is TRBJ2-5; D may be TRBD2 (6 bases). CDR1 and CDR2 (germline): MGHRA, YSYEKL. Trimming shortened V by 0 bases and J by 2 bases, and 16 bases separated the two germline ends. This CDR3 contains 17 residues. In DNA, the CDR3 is TGCGCCAGCAGCCAAGACCCTGGGCGGGGTAGACAAGAGACCCAGTACTTC. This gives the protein CASSQDPGRGRQETQYF.

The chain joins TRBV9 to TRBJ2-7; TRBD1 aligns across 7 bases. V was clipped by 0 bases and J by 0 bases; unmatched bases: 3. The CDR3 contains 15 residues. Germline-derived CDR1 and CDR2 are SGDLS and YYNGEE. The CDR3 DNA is TGTGCCAGCAGCGTAGTAGGGGGCCCCTCCTACGAGCAGTACTTC. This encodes CASSVVGGPSYEQYF.

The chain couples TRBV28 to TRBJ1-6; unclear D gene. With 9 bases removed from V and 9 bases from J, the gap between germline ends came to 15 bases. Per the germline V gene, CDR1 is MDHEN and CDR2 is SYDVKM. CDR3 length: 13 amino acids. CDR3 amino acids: CASRDQGISPLHF. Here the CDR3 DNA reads TGTGCCAGTCGAGATCAAGGGATTTCACCCCTCCACTTT.

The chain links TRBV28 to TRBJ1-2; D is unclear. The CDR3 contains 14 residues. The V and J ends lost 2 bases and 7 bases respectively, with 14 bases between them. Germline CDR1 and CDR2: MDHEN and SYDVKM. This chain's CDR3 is CASSLRQERSGYTF. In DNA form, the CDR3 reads TGTGCCAGCAGTTTACGGCAGGAAAGGAGTGGCTACACCTTC.

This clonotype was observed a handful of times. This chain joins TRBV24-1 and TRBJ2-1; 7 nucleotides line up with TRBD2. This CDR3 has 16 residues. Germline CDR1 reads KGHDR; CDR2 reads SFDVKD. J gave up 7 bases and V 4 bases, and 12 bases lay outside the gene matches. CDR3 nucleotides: TGTGCCACCAGTGAAAATCGCGGGGGTCCCTGGAATGAGCAGTTCTTC. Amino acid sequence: CATSENRGGPWNEQFF.

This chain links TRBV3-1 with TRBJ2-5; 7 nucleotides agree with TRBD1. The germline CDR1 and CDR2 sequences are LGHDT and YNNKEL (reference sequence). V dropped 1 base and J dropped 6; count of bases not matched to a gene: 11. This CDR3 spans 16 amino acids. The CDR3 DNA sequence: TGTGCCAGCAGCCAAGGAGCGCCGGGACAGAGGCAGACCCAGTACTTC. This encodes CASSQGAPGQRQTQYF.

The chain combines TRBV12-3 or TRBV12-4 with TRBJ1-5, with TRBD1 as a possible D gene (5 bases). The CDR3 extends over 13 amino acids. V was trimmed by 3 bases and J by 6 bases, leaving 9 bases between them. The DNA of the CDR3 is TGTGCCAGCAGTTTCATGGGGGGTCAGCCCCAGCATTTT. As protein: CASSFMGGQPQHF.

CDR3 nucleotides: TGTGCCAGCAGACGGGAGTACCTGAACACTGAAGCTTTCTTT. Its protein is CASRREYLNTEAFF. V usage is TRBV6-5 and J usage is TRBJ1-1; no clear D gene. This CDR3 has 14 amino acids. Per germline, CDR1 MNHEY and CDR2 SVGAGI. Trimming pared 6 bases from V and 0 bases from J, leaving 11 bases between.

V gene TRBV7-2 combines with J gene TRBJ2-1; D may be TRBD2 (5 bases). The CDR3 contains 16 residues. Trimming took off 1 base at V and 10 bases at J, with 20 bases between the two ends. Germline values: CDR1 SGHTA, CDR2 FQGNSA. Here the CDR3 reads CASSLGSGVVAYEQFF. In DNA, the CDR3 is TGTGCCAGCAGCTTAGGAAGCGGAGTTGTGGCCTACGAGCAGTTCTTC. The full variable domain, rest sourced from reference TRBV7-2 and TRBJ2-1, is GAGVSQSPSNKVTEKGKDVELRCDPISGHTALYWYRQSLGQGLEFLIYFQGNSAPDKSGLPSDRFSAERTGGSVSTLTIQRTQQEDSAVYLCASSLGSGVVAYEQFFGPGTRLTVL.

This CDR3 is CSVEDVGSGNTIYF. The CDR3 DNA is TGCAGCGTTGAAGATGTAGGGTCTGGAAACACCATATATTTT. J is TRBJ1-3 and V is TRBV29-1; D unresolved. The V end lost 0 bases, the J end lost 1 base, and 7 bases lay between the germline ends. Germline V gene lookup returns CDR1 SQVTM and CDR2 ANQGSEA. This CDR3 region has 14 residues.